Shown below are 14 T cell receptor beta chains from a single sample sequenced in a study of blood T cells in healthy people across ages. A sample-barcoded 5' primer and a J-beta primer mix were used in a second PCR of about 7 to 12 cycles. Each CDR3 protein gets one entry after TCRdb re-called the 5' RACE reads with MiXCR. The sample lists about 1.5 million distinct CDR3 sequences; 42% were seen once. Sequencing was performed on blood. Receptors were obtained from a woman younger than 30 in good health.

This clonotype came up a few times. This rearrangement joins TRBV6-1 to TRBJ2-1, with D perhaps TRBD2 (7 bases). The germline CDR1 and CDR2 sequences are MNHNS and SASEGT. Between the trimmed V and J ends, which lost 7 bases and 4 bases, there was a span of 17 bases. The CDR3 runs 15 residues. The CDR3 DNA is TGTGCCAGCACCTTGGGGGGGGCAGGGTACAATGAGCAGTTCTTC. Encoded protein: CASTLGGAGYNEQFF.

The chain links TRBV14 to TRBJ2-3, with TRBD2 matching over 15 bases. Germline V gene lookup returns CDR1 SGHDN and CDR2 FVKESK. V lost 4 bases and J lost 4; bases outside the gene matches: 12. This CDR3 has 19 residues. CDR3 nucleotide sequence: TGTGCCAGCAGCCCAGATCGGACTAGCGGGAGGGCCGTCTCAGATACGCAGTATTTT. It translates to CASSPDRTSGRAVSDTQYF.

The V and J genes are TRBV6-5 and TRBJ1-2; 8 nucleotides line up with TRBD1. Germline CDR1 reads MNHEY; CDR2 reads SVGAGI. Trimming cost V 6 bases and J 8 bases; bases outside gene matches: 11. This CDR3 has 14 residues. CDR3 residues: CASRREGQAGGYTF. The CDR3 DNA reads TGTGCCAGCAGGCGGGAGGGACAGGCCGGCGGCTACACCTTC.

The J gene is TRBJ2-5, the V gene TRBV21-1; the D call of TRBD1 is as the table states it, not checked on the DNA. TRBV21-1 is classified as a pseudogene. The CDR3 is made up of 17 amino acids. CDR3 region: CASSIQGTGPSRETQYF. The CDR3 DNA sequence: TGTGCCAGCAGCATCCAAGGGACAGGGCCCTCAAGAGAGACCCAGTACTTC.

This chain joins TRBV3-1 and TRBJ1-2; no clear D. The CDR3 consists of 13 residues. Germline CDR1 is LGHDT and CDR2 is YNNKEL (reference sequence). V was pared by 2 bases and J by 4 bases, with 8 bases between. This chain's CDR3 is CASSQTLVYGYTF. Here the CDR3 DNA reads TGTGCCAGCAGCCAAACGCTCGTCTATGGCTACACCTTC. The entire variable domain, with the rest obtained from reference TRBV3-1 and TRBJ1-2, is as follows: DTAVSQTPKYLVTQMGNDKSIKCEQNLGHDTMYWYKQDSKKFLKIMFSYNNKELIINETVPNRFSPKSPDKAHLNLHINSLELGDSAVYFCASSQTLVYGYTFGSGTRLTVV.

For the CDR3, the DNA is TGTGCCAGCGGGCGCCCCGGGACCCCTTCCTACGAGCAGTACTTC. It encodes CASGRPGTPSYEQYF. V is TRBV6-6 and J is TRBJ2-7; tentatively, D is TRBD1 or TRBD2 (5 bases each). Deletions cut 8 bases from V and 1 base from J, with 18 bases between. Germline V gene data show CDR1 as MNHNY and CDR2 as SVGAGI (reference sequence). The CDR3 is 15 amino acids.

This rearrangement joins TRBV6-1 to TRBJ1-1; TRBD1 agrees at 8 bases. This CDR3 has 13 amino acids. Germline-derived CDR1 and CDR2 are MNHNS and SASEGT. The J segment lost 8 bases and the V segment lost 4 bases, leaving 6 bases of the junction unmatched. The CDR3 DNA is TGTGCCAGCAGTGGCTTTGGACAGGGAGAAGCTTTCTTT. Amino acids: CASSGFGQGEAFF.

The CDR3 DNA reads TGCAGTGCTGGGAGATGGACTGAAGCTTTCTTT. It specifies CSAGRWTEAFF. The chain combines TRBV20-1 with TRBJ1-1; D gene unclear. The V gene lost 5 bases and the J gene lost 5 bases, with 9 bases spanning the gap. Germline CDR1 reads DFQATT; CDR2 reads SNEGSKA (reference sequence). This CDR3 contains 11 residues.

The sample holds a few counts of this clonotype. This rearrangement joins TRBV6-5 to TRBJ2-1, with D possibly matching TRBD1 (6 bases). Germline V gene data show CDR1 as MNHEY and CDR2 as SVGAGI. Deletions cut 6 bases from V and 9 bases from J, with 24 bases between. The CDR3 is 16 residues long. CDR3 in amino acids: CASSDPQQGQGGEQFF. The CDR3 nucleotides read TGTGCCAGCAGCGACCCCCAGCAGGGACAAGGTGGTGAGCAGTTCTTC.

The chain links TRBV5-8 to TRBJ2-3; TRBD1 matches at 8 bases. CDR3 length: 19 residues. Germline lookup yields CDR1 SGHTS and CDR2 YDEGEE. J lost 3 bases, V lost 4 bases, and 19 bases had no gene match. CDR3 bases: TGTGCCAGCAGCGTCGTATTGGTTTGTGAGGACAGGGAAACAGATACGCAGTATTTT. Its protein product is CASSVVLVCEDRETDTQYF.

J is TRBJ2-1 and V is TRBV7-9, with TRBD1 matching over 9 bases. The CDR3 is made up of 15 amino acids. Trimming took 5 bases from V and 9 from J; bases not matched to a gene: 11. From germline, CDR1 is SEHNR and CDR2 FQNEAQ (reference sequence). The CDR3 nucleotides are TGTGCCAGCAGCACTGCAACAGGGGGCATGGGTGAGCAGTTCTTC. Protein sequence: CASSTATGGMGEQFF.

The J gene is TRBJ1-2, the V gene TRBV4-2; TRBD1 is a possible D gene (6 bases). This CDR3 contains 15 residues. The V end lost 0 bases, the J end lost 5 bases, and 13 bases lay between the germline ends. Germline V gene lookup returns CDR1 LGHNA and CDR2 YNFKEQ. The CDR3 nucleotides read TGTGCCAGCAGCCAAGATTCCACAGGGAGGTATGGCTACACCTTC. Translating gives CASSQDSTGRYGYTF.

This clonotype was recorded a few times. This chain joins TRBV12-3 or TRBV12-4 and TRBJ1-2; D not certain. Trimming took off 6 bases at V and 5 bases at J, with 22 bases between the two ends. The CDR3 is made up of 16 amino acids. This chain's CDR3 is CASSLNRPAGDYGYTF. Here the CDR3 DNA reads TGTGCCAGCAGCCTAAACCGTCCCGCAGGCGATTATGGCTACACCTTC.

The chain joins TRBV5-1 to TRBJ2-2; TRBD1 is a possible D gene (6 bases). V was pared by 0 bases and J by 2 bases, with 17 bases between. Germline assignment: CDR1 SGHRS and CDR2 YFSETQ. This CDR3 contains 18 residues. The CDR3 DNA reads TGCGCCAGCAGCTTGGCCGGGACACTCTCATTAAACACCGGGGAGCTGTTTTTT. It specifies CASSLAGTLSLNTGELFF.